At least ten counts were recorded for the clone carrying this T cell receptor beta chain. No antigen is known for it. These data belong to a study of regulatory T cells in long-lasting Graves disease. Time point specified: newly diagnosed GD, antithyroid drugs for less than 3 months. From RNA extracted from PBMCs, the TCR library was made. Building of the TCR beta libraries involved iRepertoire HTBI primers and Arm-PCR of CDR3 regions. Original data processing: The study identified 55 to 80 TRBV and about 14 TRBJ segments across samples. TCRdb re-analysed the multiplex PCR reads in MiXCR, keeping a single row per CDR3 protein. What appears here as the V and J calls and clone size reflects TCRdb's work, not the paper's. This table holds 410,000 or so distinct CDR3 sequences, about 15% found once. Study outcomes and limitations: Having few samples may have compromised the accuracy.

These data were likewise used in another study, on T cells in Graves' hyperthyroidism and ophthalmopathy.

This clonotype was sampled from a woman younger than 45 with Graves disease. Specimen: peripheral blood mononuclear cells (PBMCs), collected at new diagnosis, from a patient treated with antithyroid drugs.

The CDR3 DNA follows: TGTGCCAGCAGCGCCTTCACTAGCGGGATCGGCGAGCAGTACTTC. As protein: CASSAFTSGIGEQYF. J is TRBJ2-7 and V is TRBV9, with 10 bases that match TRBD2. V lost 3 bases to trimming and J lost 6 bases; unmatched junction nucleotides: 9. The germline V gene encodes CDR1 SGDLS and CDR2 YYNGEE. The CDR3 totals 15 residues.